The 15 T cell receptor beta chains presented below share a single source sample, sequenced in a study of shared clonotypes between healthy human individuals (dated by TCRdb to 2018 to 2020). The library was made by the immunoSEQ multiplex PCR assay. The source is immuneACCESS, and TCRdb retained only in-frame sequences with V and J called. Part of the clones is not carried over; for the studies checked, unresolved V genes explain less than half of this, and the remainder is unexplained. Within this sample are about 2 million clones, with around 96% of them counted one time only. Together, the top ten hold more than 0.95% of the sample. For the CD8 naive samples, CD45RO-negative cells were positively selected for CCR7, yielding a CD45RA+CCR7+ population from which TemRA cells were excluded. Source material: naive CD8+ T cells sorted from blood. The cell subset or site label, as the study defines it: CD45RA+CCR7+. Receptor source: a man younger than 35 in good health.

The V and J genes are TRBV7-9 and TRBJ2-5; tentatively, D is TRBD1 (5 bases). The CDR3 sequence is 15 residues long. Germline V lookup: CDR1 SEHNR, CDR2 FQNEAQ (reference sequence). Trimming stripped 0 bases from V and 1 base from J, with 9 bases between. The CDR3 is CASSLAGVLQETQYF. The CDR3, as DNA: TGTGCCAGCAGCTTAGCAGGGGTCCTCCAAGAGACCCAGTACTTC.

CDR3 coding DNA: TGTGCCAGCAGTCCCCAGGGGGCGCAGAGTTCACCCCTCCACTTT. Amino acids: CASSPQGAQSSPLHF. The chain joins TRBV28 to TRBJ1-6; 8 bases agree with TRBD1. Germline V lookup: CDR1 MDHEN, CDR2 SYDVKM. Trimming at V came to 5 bases and at J to 9 bases, leaving 9 bases not matched to a gene. The CDR3 is 15 amino acids. The entire variable domain, with the rest obtained from reference TRBV28 and TRBJ1-6, is as follows: DVKVTQSSRYLVKRTGEKVFLECVQDMDHENMFWYRQDPGLGLRLIYFSYDVKMKEKGDIPEGYSVSREKKERFSLILESASTNQTSMYLCASSPQGAQSSPLHFGNGTRLTVT.

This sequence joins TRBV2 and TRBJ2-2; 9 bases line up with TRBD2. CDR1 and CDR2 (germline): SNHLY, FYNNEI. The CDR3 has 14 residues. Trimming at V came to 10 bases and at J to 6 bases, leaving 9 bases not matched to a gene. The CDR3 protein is CATNLAGESGELFF. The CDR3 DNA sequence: TGTGCCACGAATTTAGCGGGAGAATCCGGGGAGCTGTTTTTT.

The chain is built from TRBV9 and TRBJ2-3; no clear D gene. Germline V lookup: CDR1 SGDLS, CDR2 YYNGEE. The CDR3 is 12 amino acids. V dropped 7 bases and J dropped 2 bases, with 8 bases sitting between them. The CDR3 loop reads CASGRSTDTQYF. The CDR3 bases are TGTGCCAGCGGACGGTCCACAGATACGCAGTATTTT.

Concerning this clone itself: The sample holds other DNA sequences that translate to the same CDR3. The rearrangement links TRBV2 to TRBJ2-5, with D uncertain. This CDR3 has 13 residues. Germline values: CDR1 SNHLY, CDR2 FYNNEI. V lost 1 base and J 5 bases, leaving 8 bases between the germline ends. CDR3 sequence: CASSEEGWETQYF. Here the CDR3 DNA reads TGTGCCAGCAGTGAAGAGGGCTGGGAGACCCAGTACTTC.

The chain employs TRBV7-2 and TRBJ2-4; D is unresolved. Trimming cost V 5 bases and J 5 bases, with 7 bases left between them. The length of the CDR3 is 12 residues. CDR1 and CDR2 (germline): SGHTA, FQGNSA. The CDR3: CASSGMENIQYF. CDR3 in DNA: TGTGCCAGCAGCGGGATGGAAAACATTCAGTACTTC.

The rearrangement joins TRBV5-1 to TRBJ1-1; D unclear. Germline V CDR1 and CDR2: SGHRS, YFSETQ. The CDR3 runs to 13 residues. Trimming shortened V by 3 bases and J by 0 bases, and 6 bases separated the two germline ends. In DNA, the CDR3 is TGCGCCAGCAGCTACATAATGAACACTGAAGCTTTCTTT. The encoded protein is CASSYIMNTEAFF.

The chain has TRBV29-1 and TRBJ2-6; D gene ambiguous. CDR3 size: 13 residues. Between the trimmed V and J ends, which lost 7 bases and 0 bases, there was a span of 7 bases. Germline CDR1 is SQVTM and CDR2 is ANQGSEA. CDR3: CSAWFSGANVLTF. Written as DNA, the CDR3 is TGCAGCGCCTGGTTCTCTGGGGCCAACGTCCTGACTTTC.

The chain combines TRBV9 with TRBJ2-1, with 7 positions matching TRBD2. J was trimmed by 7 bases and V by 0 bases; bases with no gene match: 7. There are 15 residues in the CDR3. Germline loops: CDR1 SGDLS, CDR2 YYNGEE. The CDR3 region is CASSVESGTNNEQFF. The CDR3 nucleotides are TGTGCCAGCAGCGTAGAATCCGGGACTAATAATGAGCAGTTCTTC.

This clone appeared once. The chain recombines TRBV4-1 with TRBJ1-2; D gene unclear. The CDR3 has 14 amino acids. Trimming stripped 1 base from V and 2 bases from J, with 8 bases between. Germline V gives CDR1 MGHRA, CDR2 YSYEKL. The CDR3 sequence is CASSQAQVNYGYTF. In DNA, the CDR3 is TGCGCCAGCAGCCAAGCGCAGGTCAACTATGGCTACACCTTC.

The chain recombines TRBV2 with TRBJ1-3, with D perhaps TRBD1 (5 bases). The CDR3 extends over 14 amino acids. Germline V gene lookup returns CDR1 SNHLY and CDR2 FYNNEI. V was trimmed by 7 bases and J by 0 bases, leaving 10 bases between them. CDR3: CASTQGNSGNTIYF. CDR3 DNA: TGTGCCAGCACCCAGGGCAACTCTGGAAACACCATATATTTT. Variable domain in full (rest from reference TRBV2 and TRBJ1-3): EPEVTQTPSHQVTQMGQEVILRCVPISNHLYFYWYRQILGQKVEFLVSFYNNEISEKSEIFDDQFSVERPDGSNFTLKIRSTKLEDSAMYFCASTQGNSGNTIYFGEGSWLTVV.

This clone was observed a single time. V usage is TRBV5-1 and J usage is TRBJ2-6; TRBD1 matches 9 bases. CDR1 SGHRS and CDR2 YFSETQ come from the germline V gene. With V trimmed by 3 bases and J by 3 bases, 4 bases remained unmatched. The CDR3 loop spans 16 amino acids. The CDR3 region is CASSWTGVSGANVLTF. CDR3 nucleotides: TGCGCCAGCAGCTGGACAGGGGTGAGTGGGGCCAACGTCCTGACTTTC.

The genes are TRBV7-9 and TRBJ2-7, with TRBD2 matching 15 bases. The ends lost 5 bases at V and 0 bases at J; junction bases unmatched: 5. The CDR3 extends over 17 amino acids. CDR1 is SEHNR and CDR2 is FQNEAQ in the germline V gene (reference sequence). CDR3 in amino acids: CASSPGTSGGSSYEQYF. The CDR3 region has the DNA TGTGCCAGCAGCCCAGGGACTAGCGGGGGGAGCTCCTACGAGCAGTACTTC.

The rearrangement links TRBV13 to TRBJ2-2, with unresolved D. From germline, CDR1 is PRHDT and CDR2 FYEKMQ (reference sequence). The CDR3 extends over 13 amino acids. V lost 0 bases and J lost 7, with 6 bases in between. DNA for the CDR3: TGTGCCAGCAGCTTAGGCCTGGACGGGGAGCTGTTTTTT. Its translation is CASSLGLDGELFF.

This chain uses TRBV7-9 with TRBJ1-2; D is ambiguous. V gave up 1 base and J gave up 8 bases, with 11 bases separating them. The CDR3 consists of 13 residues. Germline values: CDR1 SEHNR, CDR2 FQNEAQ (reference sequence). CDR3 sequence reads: CASSLDPGGGYTF. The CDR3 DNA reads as TGTGCCAGCAGCTTAGACCCCGGTGGGGGCTACACCTTC. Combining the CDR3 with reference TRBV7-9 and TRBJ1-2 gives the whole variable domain DTGVSQNPRHKITKRGQNVTFRCDPISEHNRLYWYRQTLGQGPEFLTYFQNEAQLEKSRLLSDRFSAERPKGSFSTLEIQRTEQGDSAMYLCASSLDPGGGYTFGSGTRLTVV.